These 27 T cell receptor beta chains came from one sample sequenced in a study of shared clonotypes between healthy human individuals. Libraries were prepared by immunoSEQ multiplex PCR; TCRdb keeps only in-frame clonotypes and omits some of them. Of 490,000 or so clones listed, around 78% were seen once; the top ten hold roughly 13%. Sequencing was performed on PBMCs. Receptor source: a woman aged 40-49 years in good health. Some clones in this sample may be carry-over from other donors' samples.

The chain employs TRBV5-1 and TRBJ2-2; 7 positions agree with TRBD2. This CDR3 is built from 17 residues. Looked up from germline, CDR1 is SGHRS and CDR2 is YFSETQ. The ends lost 4 bases at V and 4 bases at J; junction bases unmatched: 13. In DNA form, the CDR3 reads TGCGCCAGCAGCCACACGGTGCGGGAGATGGGCACCGGGGAGCTGTTTTTT. As protein: CASSHTVREMGTGELFF.

This clone appeared once. This chain joins TRBV7-9 and TRBJ2-5; D call uncertain. The germline V gene has CDR1 SEHNR and CDR2 FQNEAQ (reference sequence). Trimming shortened V by 3 bases and J by 5 bases, and 4 bases separated the two germline ends. The CDR3 contains 11 residues. CDR3 sequence (DNA): TGTGCCAGCAGCTTCTTGGAGACCCAGTACTTC. It translates to CASSFLETQYF.

Only a few counts were recorded for this clone. This rearrangement joins TRBV5-1 to TRBJ2-7, with D perhaps matching TRBD2 (6 bases). Trimming shortened V by 1 base and J by 4 bases, and 21 bases separated the two germline ends. The CDR3 has 17 amino acids. Germline V gives CDR1 SGHRS, CDR2 YFSETQ. This chain's CDR3 is CASSLFGGTGARYEQYF. The CDR3 DNA is TGCGCCAGCAGCTTGTTCGGGGGAACGGGAGCAAGGTACGAGCAGTACTTC. Filled out from reference TRBV5-1 and TRBJ2-7, the complete variable domain reads KAGVTQTPRYLIKTRGQQVTLSCSPISGHRSVSWYQQTPGQGLQFLFEYFSETQRNKGNFPGRFSGRQFSNSRSEMNVSTLELGDSALYLCASSLFGGTGARYEQYFGPGTRLTVT.

V and J are TRBV5-1 and TRBJ1-4; D is unclear. Trimming cost V 2 bases and J 4 bases, with 6 bases left between them. There are 13 residues in the CDR3. The germline V gene has CDR1 SGHRS and CDR2 YFSETQ. The CDR3: CASSFQDNEKLFF. The CDR3 DNA reads TGCGCCAGCAGCTTCCAAGATAATGAAAAACTGTTTTTT.

For this clone: Other nucleotide sequences in the sample specify the same CDR3. The chain joins TRBV30 to TRBJ1-4; no firm D call. The CDR3 has 14 residues. Germline loops: CDR1 GTSNPN, CDR2 SVGIG (reference sequence). V was trimmed by 1 base and J by 7 bases, leaving 13 bases between them. The CDR3 nucleotides read TGTGCCTGGAGTGCCACTCAACCGCCTGAAAAACTGTTTTTT. As protein: CAWSATQPPEKLFF.

The V and J genes are TRBV28 and TRBJ2-5; D ambiguous. CDR3 length equals 11 residues. Germline V gene lookup returns CDR1 MDHEN and CDR2 SYDVKM. The germline V and J ends were trimmed by 5 bases and 5 bases, with 6 bases remaining between them. The CDR3 reads CASSPRETQYF. The CDR3, as DNA: TGTGCCAGCAGTCCTCGGGAGACCCAGTACTTC.

This sequence joins TRBV6-4 and TRBJ2-3; D perhaps matches TRBD2 (5 bases). V dropped 2 bases and J dropped 2 bases, with 8 bases sitting between them. CDR1 and CDR2 from the germline V gene are MRHNA and SNTAGT. The length of the CDR3 is 14 residues. The DNA for the CDR3 is TGTGCCAGCAGTGACGGAGGTCCCACAGATACGCAGTATTTT. Translating it yields CASSDGGPTDTQYF.

As regards this clone: Other DNA sequences from this sample encode an identical CDR3 as well. The chain links TRBV5-1 to TRBJ1-3; 9 bases are shared with TRBD1. V shed 2 bases and J 4 bases; nucleotides not matched to a gene: 4. This CDR3 has 15 amino acids. Germline V gene sequence: CDR1 SGHRS, CDR2 YFSETQ. CDR3 loop: CASSFTGGSGNTIYF. Written as DNA, the CDR3 is TGCGCCAGCAGCTTTACAGGGGGCTCAGGAAACACCATATATTTT.

The J gene is TRBJ2-5, the V gene TRBV5-6; possibly TRBD1 for D (6 bases). CDR3 size: 17 residues. Per the germline V gene, CDR1 is SGHDT and CDR2 is YYEEEE. Deletions cut 0 bases from V and 1 base from J, with 16 bases between. The CDR3 DNA follows: TGTGCCAGCAGCTTGGACCGGACAGCTACATTCCAAGAGACCCAGTACTTC. Amino acids: CASSLDRTATFQETQYF.

The chain couples TRBV11-3 to TRBJ1-3, with a tentative D call TRBD1 (5 bases). V lost 4 bases and J lost 0, with 10 bases in between. CDR3 length: 15 residues. Looked up from germline, CDR1 is SGHNT and CDR2 is YENEEA. The chain's CDR3 is CASSSDGHSGNTIYF. CDR3 sequence (DNA): TGTGCCAGCAGCTCGGACGGACACTCTGGAAACACCATATATTTT.

The genes are TRBV7-2 and TRBJ2-4; D is uncertain. There are 15 residues in the CDR3. Germline CDR1 and CDR2: SGHTA and FQGNSA. V was clipped by 1 base and J by 4 bases, with 11 bases between them. The CDR3 reads CASSLELGSKNIQYF. Here the CDR3 DNA reads TGTGCCAGCAGCTTAGAGTTGGGGTCTAAAAACATTCAGTACTTC.

V and J are TRBV19 and TRBJ2-7; TRBD2 agrees at 13 bases. The germline V gene encodes CDR1 LNHDA and CDR2 SQIVND (reference sequence). This CDR3 has 16 amino acids. J lost 7 bases, V lost 7 bases, and 13 bases had no gene match. CDR3 residues: CASKGGGLAGSCEQYF. The CDR3 nucleotides are TGTGCCAGTAAGGGAGGGGGACTAGCGGGATCTTGTGAGCAGTACTTC.

The chain couples TRBV9 to TRBJ2-1; a weak D match, TRBD2 (6 bases). The germline V and J ends were trimmed by 4 bases and 7 bases, with 15 bases remaining between them. The CDR3 extends over 14 amino acids. Germline V gives CDR1 SGDLS, CDR2 YYNGEE. The CDR3 nucleotides are TGTGCCAGCAGCCCTCATCTGGAGGGAAATGAGCAGTTCTTC. It yields the protein CASSPHLEGNEQFF.

This chain uses TRBV6-5 with TRBJ1-4; D is unresolved. Trimming left V 2 bases short and J 5 bases short, with 6 bases between. Germline V gives CDR1 MNHEY, CDR2 SVGAGI. This CDR3 is 13 amino acids long. DNA for the CDR3: TGTGCCAGCAGTTACGGGGTAAATGAAAAACTGTTTTTT. It is translated as CASSYGVNEKLFF.

The rearrangement uses TRBV11-3 and TRBJ2-6; no reliable D call. The V and J ends lost 1 base and 7 bases respectively, with 5 bases between them. This CDR3 spans 13 amino acids. CDR1 and CDR2 from the germline V gene are SGHNT and YENEEA. Here the CDR3 DNA reads TGTGCCAGCAGCTTAGGTGGTGCCAACGTCCTGACTTTC. Translated, it gives CASSLGGANVLTF.

V and J are TRBV30 and TRBJ2-7; TRBD2 aligns across 10 bases. The CDR3 extends over 13 amino acids. V lost 2 bases, J lost 7 bases, and 5 bases stayed unmatched. CDR1 GTSNPN and CDR2 SVGIG come from the germline V gene (reference sequence). CDR3 amino acids: CAWSLLAGEEQYF. The CDR3 bases are TGTGCCTGGAGTCTCCTAGCGGGGGAGGAGCAGTACTTC.

The chain has TRBV28 and TRBJ2-4; 14 nucleotides match TRBD2. CDR3 length: 18 amino acids. CDR1 is MDHEN and CDR2 is SYDVKM in the germline V gene. With V trimmed by 6 bases and J by 1 base, 8 bases remained unmatched. This CDR3 reads CASRQPGLAGVAKNIQYF. CDR3 nucleotides: TGTGCCAGCAGACAACCGGGACTAGCGGGAGTCGCCAAAAACATTCAGTACTTC.

The V call is TRBV6-5, the J call TRBJ2-1; D might be TRBD2 (5 bases). This CDR3 spans 14 amino acids. Trimming removed 6 bases at V and 9 bases at J, with 18 bases between. Germline values: CDR1 MNHEY, CDR2 SVGAGI. CDR3 DNA sequence: TGTGCCAGCAGCCGCACCCTTGGAGGCGGTGAGCAGTTCTTC. Translation gives CASSRTLGGGEQFF.

With respect to this clone: Other DNA sequences in this sample translate to the same CDR3. J is TRBJ2-3 and V is TRBV25-1; the match to TRBD2 covers 7 bases. Germline CDR1 reads MGHDK; CDR2 reads SYGVNS. V shed 6 bases and J 2 bases; nucleotides not matched to a gene: 8. The CDR3 has 15 residues. The CDR3 nucleotides are TGTGCCAGCAGCGAACTACTAGCGAACACAGATACGCAGTATTTT. It translates to CASSELLANTDTQYF.

This rearrangement joins TRBV6-1 to TRBJ2-7; unclear D gene. V was clipped by 2 bases and J by 3 bases, with 14 bases between them. CDR1 is MNHNS and CDR2 is SASEGT in the germline V gene. The CDR3 has 15 amino acids. The CDR3 bases are TGTGCCAGCAGTGAATCGGACGGAAGACTCTACGAGCAGTACTTC. Its translation: CASSESDGRLYEQYF.

The chain links TRBV4-2 to TRBJ2-3; D tentatively reads TRBD1 or TRBD2 (5 bases each). Trimming took off 3 bases at V and 0 bases at J, with 7 bases between the two ends. Germline assignment: CDR1 LGHNA and CDR2 YNFKEQ. CDR3 size: 14 residues. The CDR3 region is CASSQGRSTDTQYF. CDR3 DNA: TGTGCCAGCAGCCAGGGACGTAGCACAGATACGCAGTATTTT.

The chain joins TRBV4-2 to TRBJ2-1, with D perhaps TRBD2 (5 bases). The CDR3 totals 11 residues. Germline V gives CDR1 LGHNA, CDR2 YNFKEQ. Trimming cost V 0 bases and J 12 bases, with 6 bases left between them. CDR3 DNA: TGTGCCAGCAGCCAAGATGGAGGGCAGTTCTTC. Its protein is CASSQDGGQFF.

In its sample, this clone was seen once. The chain links TRBV2 to TRBJ1-1, with D possibly matching TRBD1 (5 bases). Trimming cost V 6 bases and J 0 bases, with 17 bases left between them. The length of the CDR3 is 16 residues. Per germline, CDR1 SNHLY and CDR2 FYNNEI. The CDR3 loop is CASSLKEGRMNTEAFF. DNA of the CDR3: TGTGCCAGCAGCCTGAAGGAGGGGCGGATGAACACTGAAGCTTTCTTT.

The chain recombines TRBV5-1 with TRBJ2-7, with no clear D. The germline V and J ends were trimmed by 4 bases and 6 bases, with 11 bases remaining between them. There are 12 residues in the CDR3. Germline V gene data show CDR1 as SGHRS and CDR2 as YFSETQ. CDR3: CASSLIPGEQYF. DNA for the CDR3: TGCGCCAGCAGCCTCATCCCAGGCGAGCAGTACTTC. The whole variable domain, filled in from reference TRBV5-1 and TRBJ2-7, reads KAGVTQTPRYLIKTRGQQVTLSCSPISGHRSVSWYQQTPGQGLQFLFEYFSETQRNKGNFPGRFSGRQFSNSRSEMNVSTLELGDSALYLCASSLIPGEQYFGPGTRLTVT.

This clone was seen more than once but under ten times. The rearrangement joins TRBV2 to TRBJ1-5, with D possibly being TRBD1 (6 bases). The CDR3 extends over 15 amino acids. Germline V lookup: CDR1 SNHLY, CDR2 FYNNEI. V lost 6 bases and J lost 0, with 12 bases in between. In nucleotides, the CDR3 is TGTGCCAGCAGCCCGGGACAACGTAGCAATCAGCCCCAGCATTTT. Translation: CASSPGQRSNQPQHF.

This clone showed up just once. The chain recombines TRBV5-1 with TRBJ2-7; 9 positions match TRBD2. V shed 5 bases and J 4 bases; nucleotides not matched to a gene: 7. Germline CDR1 reads SGHRS; CDR2 reads YFSETQ. This CDR3 contains 14 residues. The CDR3 is CASRGLANAYEQYF. For the CDR3, the DNA is TGCGCCAGCAGGGGACTAGCTAATGCGTACGAGCAGTACTTC.

This chain links TRBV7-3 with TRBJ1-1, with 10 bases lining up with TRBD1. Germline V gene data show CDR1 as SGHTA and CDR2 as FQGTGA. The trim removed 2 bases at V and 6 bases at J, leaving 6 bases unmatched. The CDR3 spans 15 residues. This chain's CDR3 is CASSLETGGLSEAFF. CDR3 sequence (DNA): TGTGCCAGCAGCTTAGAGACAGGGGGCCTTTCTGAAGCTTTCTTT.